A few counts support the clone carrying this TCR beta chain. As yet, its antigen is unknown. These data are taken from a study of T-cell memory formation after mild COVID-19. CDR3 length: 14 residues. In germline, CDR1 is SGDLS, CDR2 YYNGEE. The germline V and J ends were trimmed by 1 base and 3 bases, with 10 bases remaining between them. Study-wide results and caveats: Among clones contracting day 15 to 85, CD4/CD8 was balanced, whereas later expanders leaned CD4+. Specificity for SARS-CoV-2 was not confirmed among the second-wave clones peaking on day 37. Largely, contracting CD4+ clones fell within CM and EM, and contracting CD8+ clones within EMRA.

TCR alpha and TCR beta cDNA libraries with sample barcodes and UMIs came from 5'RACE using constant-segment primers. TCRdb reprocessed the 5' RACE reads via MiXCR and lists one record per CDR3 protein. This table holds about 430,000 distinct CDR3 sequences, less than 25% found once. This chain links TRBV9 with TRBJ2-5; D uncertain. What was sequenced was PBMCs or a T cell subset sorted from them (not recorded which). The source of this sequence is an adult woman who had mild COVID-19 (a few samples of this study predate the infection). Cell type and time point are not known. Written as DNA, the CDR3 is TGTGCCAGCAGCGTATCAGGTGGGGAAGAGACCCAGTACTTC. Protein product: CASSVSGGEETQYF.